Presented here are 9 T cell receptor beta chains from one specimen sequenced in a study of Ad26.COV2.S vaccination and SARS-CoV-2 variants. Method: immunoSEQ multiplex PCR; TCRdb's copy keeps in-frame clones and lacks some. The sample shows some 370,000 clones, 83% of them seen only once. The treatment denotes: some 20 received Ad26.COV2.S at low or high dose, single or two shots; 5 received placebo; per-sample allocation not given. Day 63 after the first vaccine or placebo injection was the time point for sampling. The starting material was peripheral blood, obtained in a trial of Ad26.COV2.S vaccine versus placebo. The receptors were sampled from a person aged 18-60 years who received the Ad26.COV2.S COVID-19 vaccine or a placebo.

V usage is TRBV7-9 and J usage is TRBJ2-5; the match to TRBD2 covers 8 bases. Germline V gene sequence: CDR1 SEHNR, CDR2 FQNEAQ (reference sequence). The V gene end was trimmed by 7 bases and the J gene end by 6 bases; junction bases not matched to a gene: 10. The CDR3 has 14 amino acids. The CDR3 nucleotides read TGTGCCAGCACCAACCGGGGGGGTGCGAAGACCCAGTACTTC. Its translation is CASTNRGGAKTQYF.

V is TRBV4-3 and J is TRBJ2-2; 12 positions match TRBD2. With V trimmed by 4 bases and J by 3 bases, 3 bases remained unmatched. The CDR3 is made up of 16 amino acids. Germline assignment: CDR1 LGHNA and CDR2 YSLEER. The CDR3 DNA is TGCGCCAGCAGCCCTCTAGCGGGGGGGGACACCGGGGAGCTGTTTTTT. Its protein product is CASSPLAGGDTGELFF.

The chain recombines TRBV27 with TRBJ2-2; D may be TRBD2 (5 bases). V gave up 4 bases and J gave up 4 bases, with 13 bases separating them. The CDR3 totals 15 residues. From germline, CDR1 is MNHEY and CDR2 SMNVEV (reference sequence). CDR3 DNA sequence: TGTGCCAGCAGTTCGGGGTCTCGTCGCACCGGGGAGCTGTTTTTT. Protein: CASSSGSRRTGELFF.

This chain links TRBV5-1 with TRBJ2-3; D is tentatively TRBD1 or TRBD2 (5 bases each). The germline V gene encodes CDR1 SGHRS and CDR2 YFSETQ. The CDR3 loop spans 15 amino acids. The V end lost 6 bases, the J end lost 0 bases, and 14 bases lay between the germline ends. The CDR3 DNA reads TGCGCCAGCAACCGGGACCGAACTAGCACAGATACGCAGTATTTT. Amino acid sequence: CASNRDRTSTDTQYF.

This chain joins TRBV24-1 and TRBJ2-1, with D possibly matching TRBD1 (5 bases). Germline CDR1 and CDR2: KGHDR and SFDVKD. The V end was cut by 0 bases, the J end by 7 bases, with 9 bases between. The CDR3 is made up of 14 amino acids. The chain's CDR3 is CATSDLQGGNEQFF. The CDR3 DNA sequence: TGTGCCACCAGTGATTTGCAGGGCGGTAATGAGCAGTTCTTC.

J is TRBJ2-7 and V is TRBV15; D unresolved. Germline V gives CDR1 LNHNV, CDR2 YYDKDF (reference sequence). This CDR3 comprises 11 residues. The V and J ends lost 4 bases and 8 bases respectively, with 9 bases between them. The CDR3: CATSTGSKQYF. The CDR3 DNA follows: TGTGCCACCAGCACCGGTTCCAAGCAGTACTTC.

The chain carries TRBV6-5 and TRBJ1-4; unclear D gene. V gave up 6 bases and J gave up 4 bases, with 15 bases separating them. From germline, CDR1 is MNHEY and CDR2 SVGAGI. This CDR3 comprises 15 residues. The CDR3 DNA follows: TGTGCCAGCAGGCCGAGGAACAGATTTAATGAAAAACTGTTTTTT. This encodes CASRPRNRFNEKLFF.

This clone was seen only a few times. The chain couples TRBV20-1 to TRBJ1-6, with 7 bases that match TRBD1. The germline CDR1 and CDR2 sequences are DFQATT and SNEGSKA (reference sequence). The J segment lost 5 bases and the V segment lost 6 bases, leaving 4 bases of the junction unmatched. This CDR3 comprises 13 residues. The CDR3 DNA sequence: TGCAGTGCGAGTGACAGGGATAATTCACCCCTCCACTTT. It codes for CSASDRDNSPLHF.

The chain uses TRBV5-1 and TRBJ2-7; possibly TRBD2 for D (6 bases). Trimming shortened V by 3 bases and J by 7 bases, and 11 bases separated the two germline ends. In germline, CDR1 is SGHRS, CDR2 YFSETQ. The CDR3 loop spans 12 amino acids. The CDR3: CASSYTGEEQYF. As DNA, the CDR3 is TGCGCCAGCAGCTATACGGGGGAAGAGCAGTACTTC.